This note documents a single T cell receptor beta chain sequence. Its antigen has not been determined. No base quality values were provided; no much bigger clone lies one nucleotide off. TCR CDR3 regions were amplified from genomic DNA by multiplex PCR using the deep immunoSEQ assay. Extracted genomic DNA from each cell subset was distributed evenly across all wells of several immunoSEQ 96-well plates, and each plate was treated as a replicate. For sorted subsets, around 0.2 ug of genomic DNA, equivalent to around 30,000 T cell genomes, went into each replicate PCR. Purified libraries were measured with a Qubit 3.0 fluorometer, size-checked on a Bioanalyzer 2100, and measured again with the KAPA Library Quantification kit. Every immunoSEQ 96-well plate was sequenced on a dedicated single-read 150-cycle Illumina NextSeq 550 flow cell. The study's processing was this. The immunoSEQ output contained only junctional sequences without quality scores, so filtering could not match that applied to full-length reads. Sequences were annotated with PyIR, a Python wrapper for IgBLAST v1.9, using IMGT germline references to assign V/J genes and CDR3. Reads were filtered out if the reads had weak V/J assignments (E-value above 1e-6), no CDR3, stop codons, out-of-frame junctions, or ambiguous translated residues. V3J clonotypes were defined by identical inferred V gene, J gene, and CDR3 amino acid sequence. The percentage overlap between two repertoires was calculated by dividing the number of shared unique clonotypes by the size of the smaller repertoire. Richness of each repertoire was evaluated using RTK rarefaction, the Chao1 estimator, and Recon v2.1 estimates of unobserved clonotypes. Generation probabilities for all TCRbeta clonotypes obtained by the gDNA method from a handful of donors were computed using OLGA. Not all clones reach the TCRdb copy of this immuneACCESS table, which keeps in-frame sequences only. Checked studies attribute under half of the gap to unresolved V genes and leave the rest unexplained. V and J calls and clone size are given by that table; D and trimming were obtained from the DNA. The sample profile shows 1,100,000 or so clones; about 84% of them were found once. Approximately 0.5% of the sample is in the top ten clones.

V loses 2 bases, J loses 6 bases, and the germline ends lie 13 bases apart. According to the germline V gene, CDR1 reads SGHTA and CDR2 reads FQGNSA. From the cysteine up to the phenylalanine, the CDR3 has a length of 14 residues. Only the CDR3 part of the read is kept: 42 bases, read in frame from the first base. The donors were healthy, HIV-negative adults who had no recently reported acute infections or vaccinations. Only Caucasian adults living in Nashville, Tennessee, USA were represented among the donors. CD4+ T cells were enriched through magnetic negative selection, after which naive cells were positively selected on CD45RA and the remaining negative fraction served as the memory subset. Blood was obtained by leukapheresis, after which PBMCs were separated by Ficoll-Histopaque density gradient centrifugation and cryopreserved in liquid nitrogen vapor phase. Analytical flow cytometry was used to check the purity and quantity of every magnetically sorted T cell population. Genomic DNA was isolated from each sorted fraction and quantified by UV absorbance on a Nanodrop 2000c.

The data were obtained in a study of shared clonotypes between healthy human individuals (dated by TCRdb to 2019 to 2021). In terms of the full investigation: The cohort included a few men and a couple of women between 18 and 49 years of age. For each donor, CD4 naive and CD4 memory were each given three plates, CD8 naive was given two plates, and CD8 memory was given one plate. To estimate repertoire size and how much clonotype sharing occurs between individuals, the study deeply sequenced the blood TCR repertoires of 5 or 6 healthy adults. Libraries were prepared and TCR repertoires were sequenced by different laboratories using diverse techniques, in order to increase sequencing depth and limit assay-specific biases. Each donor's leukapheresis produced roughly between about 0.8 and 10 billion PBMCs. What the research found in general, with its limitations: Because the study included a small number of donors, the genetic and exposure-history diversity represented was limited. Larger estimated clonotype richness was generally found for naive subsets than for memory subsets. Clonotypes shared by all four sorted-subset donors showed higher generation probabilities than non-shared clonotypes. Sampling was limited to blood, and TCR repertoires in tissue likely differ from TCR repertoires in blood. Across a few donors, about 4.5% of naive CD4, approximately 3.6% of naive CD8, roughly 2.2% of memory CD4, and over 0.35% of memory CD8 clonotypes were shared. Incomplete sequencing was indicated by rarefaction of sorted-subset datasets, despite the large sequencing depth. Based on pairwise subsampling, the degree of clonotype sharing among donors was expected to be affected by sequencing depth.

The chain joins TRBV7-2 to TRBJ1-1; TRBD1 is perhaps the D gene, given 5 matching bases. The sequencing input was memory CD4+ T cells from PBMCs. The cell subset or site tag for this specimen amounts to: CD45RA-negative fraction. This TCR was recovered from a man between 18 and 35 years old in good health. Some clones in this sample may be carry-over from other donors' samples. The CDR3 protein: CASSLQGLGAEAFF. The DNA sequence follows: TGTGCCAGCAGCTTACAGGGCCTCGGGGCTGAAGCTTTCTTT.